The 11 T cell receptor beta chains given below trace back to one sample, sequenced in a study of blood T cell repertoires in COVID-19. Measured with immunoSEQ multiplex PCR; TCRdb has only the in-frame clones, and not every one. The table records some 160,000 clones, roughly three quarters of them present only once. Sequences were obtained from peripheral blood. These receptors came from a man aged 50 to 60 with active or convalescent COVID-19.

This clone was recorded a few times. The genes are TRBV11-2 and TRBJ1-1; D is unresolved. CDR1 SGHAT and CDR2 FQNNGV come from the germline V gene. This CDR3 comprises 13 residues. V was clipped by 0 bases and J by 3 bases, with 5 bases between them. The CDR3 sequence is CASSLERDTEAFF. The CDR3 DNA reads TGTGCCAGCAGCTTAGAAAGAGACACTGAAGCTTTCTTT.

V usage is TRBV27 and J usage is TRBJ2-5; 14 nucleotides match TRBD2. This CDR3 region has 16 residues. Germline V gene lookup returns CDR1 MNHEY and CDR2 SMNVEV (reference sequence). Trimming cost V 3 bases and J 4 bases; bases outside gene matches: 4. The chain's CDR3 is CASSLTSGRARETQYF. CDR3 in DNA: TGTGCCAGCAGTTTGACTAGCGGGAGGGCCAGAGAGACCCAGTACTTC.

In this sample, this clone turned up once. V is TRBV5-1 and J is TRBJ1-4, with 9 bases aligning to TRBD1. The CDR3 extends over 15 amino acids. Losses at the gene ends were 0 bases for V and 8 bases for J; bases not matched to a gene: 5. Germline assignment: CDR1 SGHRS and CDR2 YFSETQ. The CDR3 sequence: CASSLDGTGNEKLFF. The CDR3 nucleotides read TGCGCCAGCAGCTTGGACGGGACAGGGAACGAAAAACTGTTTTTT.

The genes are TRBV24-1 and TRBJ1-2, with D perhaps matching TRBD1 (5 bases). The V end was cut by 7 bases, the J end by 1 base, with 12 bases between. From germline, CDR1 is KGHDR and CDR2 SFDVKD. The CDR3 runs to 14 residues. The CDR3 DNA reads TGTGCCACCAGCCAGGGAGGGGTTAACTATGGCTACACCTTC. Its translation: CATSQGGVNYGYTF.

The V and J genes are TRBV7-2 and TRBJ2-5; D is unresolved. The V and J ends lost 5 bases and 2 bases respectively, with 12 bases between them. This CDR3 contains 14 residues. CDR1 and CDR2 from the germline V gene are SGHTA and FQGNSA. The DNA for the CDR3 is TGTGCCAGCAGCCGCCAGACATCACAAGAGACCCAGTACTTC. It yields the protein CASSRQTSQETQYF.

The J gene is TRBJ2-7, the V gene TRBV3-1 (or the pseudogene TRBV3-2), with TRBD2 matching over 11 bases. V shed 4 bases and J 6 bases; nucleotides not matched to a gene: 11. In germline, CDR1 is LGHDT, CDR2 YNNKEL (reference sequence). There are 16 residues in the CDR3. As DNA, the CDR3 is TGTGCCAGCAGCCGCCTGACTAGCGGGACAAGGAGCGAGCAGTACTTC. Its protein product is CASSRLTSGTRSEQYF.

The chain is built from TRBV6-5 and TRBJ1-2; D not resolved. Per germline, CDR1 MNHEY and CDR2 SVGAGI. The CDR3 consists of 15 residues. V lost 7 bases to trimming and J lost 4 bases, with 19 bases between them. The CDR3 region is CASTLRTGMSYGYTF. The CDR3 DNA reads TGTGCCAGCACGCTACGGACGGGGATGAGCTATGGCTACACCTTC.

J is TRBJ2-7 and V is TRBV5-4; D possibly corresponds to TRBD1 (5 bases). V lost 2 bases to trimming and J lost 5 bases, with 11 bases between them. This CDR3 spans 13 amino acids. The germline V gene encodes CDR1 SGHNT and CDR2 YYREEE (reference sequence). For the CDR3, the DNA is TGTGCCAGCAGCTTTAGGATAGGGGACGAGCAGTACTTC. It is translated as CASSFRIGDEQYF.

This clone was counted between two and nine times. The rearrangement joins TRBV11-3 to TRBJ2-7; TRBD2 might be the D (5 bases). The CDR3 totals 14 residues. Germline CDR1 and CDR2: SGHNT and YENEEA. V was shortened by 5 bases and J by 3 bases, with 14 bases between the two germline ends. As DNA, the CDR3 is TGTGCCAGCAGCCCGGGTGGACTGGGCTACGAGCAGTACTTC. It yields the protein CASSPGGLGYEQYF.

Only one count was recorded for this clone. J is TRBJ2-3 and V is TRBV11-3; weak D call: TRBD2 (6 bases). V was pared by 0 bases and J by 3 bases, with 16 bases between. The CDR3 extends over 17 amino acids. CDR1 and CDR2 (germline): SGHNT, YENEEA. CDR3 region: CASSLDIGGTATDTQYF. CDR3 DNA sequence: TGTGCCAGCAGCTTAGATATCGGCGGGACGGCAACAGATACGCAGTATTTT.

V and J are TRBV7-3 and TRBJ2-2; a possible D gene is TRBD1 (7 bases). Germline values: CDR1 SGHTA, CDR2 FQGTGA. Trimming shortened V by 5 bases and J by 6 bases, and 19 bases separated the two germline ends. The CDR3 runs 16 residues. Written as DNA, the CDR3 is TGTGCCAGCAGCCCTGACCGAACAGGGGAGGCCGGGGAGCTGTTTTTT. Protein: CASSPDRTGEAGELFF.